The 11 T cell receptor beta chains below all came from one sample that was sequenced in a study of blood T cells in healthy people across ages. Primed by a sample-barcoded 5' primer and a J-beta primer mix, a second PCR proceeded for roughly 7 to 12 cycles. MiXCR, applied by TCRdb to the 5' RACE reads, yields one record per CDR3 protein. The repertoire holds roughly 1.7 million distinct CDR3 sequences, with about 35% as singletons. The material sequenced was blood. All receptors derive from a woman aged 25 to 39 in good health.

The chain employs TRBV11-1 and TRBJ2-1, with TRBD1 matching over 8 bases. The V segment lost 1 base and the J segment 13 bases; nucleotides outside the gene matches: 12. The CDR3 contains 15 residues. The germline V gene encodes CDR1 SGHAT and CDR2 FQDESV (reference sequence). CDR3: CASSLVHRGNAEQFF. For the CDR3, the DNA is TGTGCCAGCAGCTTAGTCCACAGGGGGAATGCGGAACAGTTCTTC.

This clonotype was seen more than once but under ten times. J is TRBJ2-1 and V is TRBV6-2 or TRBV6-3; TRBD1 aligns across 10 bases. Germline CDR1 MNHEY, CDR2 SVGEGT. J lost 5 bases, V lost 5 bases, and 18 bases had no gene match. This CDR3 has 19 amino acids. The CDR3 sequence: CASSRPGQGTRNRHNEQFF. The CDR3 bases are TGTGCCAGCAGTCGACCGGGACAGGGGACTAGGAACCGCCACAATGAGCAGTTCTTC.

This clonotype was counted only a few times. The junction and the germline gene differ at one end; a read error may be behind it. The J gene is TRBJ2-1, the V gene TRBV18; no clear D gene. Germline-derived CDR1 and CDR2 are KGHSH and LQKENI. This CDR3 is built from 13 residues. CDR3 protein: CASSPPLKNEQFF. The CDR3 DNA follows: TGTGCCAGCTCGCCACCCCTAAAAAATGAGCAGTTCTTC.

This clonotype was seen a few times. The rearrangement joins TRBV5-1 to TRBJ1-2, with TRBD1 matching 8 bases. The CDR3 sequence is 14 residues long. CDR1 SGHRS and CDR2 YFSETQ come from the germline V gene. J lost 3 bases, V lost 2 bases, and 3 bases had no gene match. The CDR3 nucleotides read TGCGCCAGCAGCTTCGCAGGGGGCGACTATGGCTACACCTTC. Amino acids: CASSFAGGDYGYTF.

Concerning this clonotype itself: A read error may produce the germline difference seen at one junction end. The V call is TRBV3-1, the J call TRBJ2-1, with 11 bases matching TRBD2. The germline CDR1 and CDR2 sequences are LGHDT and YNNKEL (reference sequence). This CDR3 is built from 18 residues. The CDR3 DNA reads TGTGCCAGCAGCCAAGTTTTCACCGGGACTAGCGGCTACAAAGAGCAGTTCTTC. It yields the protein CASSQVFTGTSGYKEQFF.

The J gene is TRBJ2-7, the V gene TRBV12-3 or TRBV12-4, with a tentative D call TRBD2 (6 bases). V was pared by 11 bases and J by 7 bases, with 24 bases between. The CDR3 runs 14 residues. The CDR3: CAPFGGVSRKEQYF. Written as DNA, the CDR3 is TGTGCCCCCTTCGGAGGGGTGTCCCGGAAGGAGCAGTACTTC.

This clonotype has only one observation. This chain links TRBV28 with TRBJ1-1; TRBD1 is a possible D gene (5 bases). This CDR3 has 13 residues. The V end lost 7 bases, the J end lost 6 bases, and 15 bases lay between the germline ends. CDR1 and CDR2 (germline): MDHEN, SYDVKM. This CDR3 reads CASTTLGRAEAFF. CDR3 coding DNA: TGTGCCAGCACCACCTTGGGGCGGGCTGAAGCTTTCTTT.

Concerning this clonotype: Its ends do not fully match the called genes, so a read error is possible. V usage is TRBV4-1 and J usage is TRBJ2-2; D gene ambiguous. Germline CDR1 reads MGHRA; CDR2 reads YSYEKL. The CDR3 length is 13 residues. The CDR3 sequence is CTSSHAPSGELFF. CDR3 bases: TGCACCAGCAGCCACGCCCCCTCGGGGGAGCTGTTTTTT.

The chain combines TRBV7-9 with TRBJ1-6, with a tentative D call TRBD1 (5 bases). V was trimmed by 4 bases and J by 8 bases, leaving 9 bases between them. Germline assignment: CDR1 SEHNR and CDR2 FQNEAQ (reference sequence). The CDR3 contains 13 residues. The CDR3 loop is CASSSGGDSPLHF. The DNA for the CDR3 is TGTGCCAGCAGCTCCGGGGGAGATTCACCCCTCCACTTT. Based on the CDR3 plus reference TRBV7-9 and TRBJ1-6, the full variable domain is DTGVSQNPRHKITKRGQNVTFRCDPISEHNRLYWYRQTLGQGPEFLTYFQNEAQLEKSRLLSDRFSAERPKGSFSTLEIQRTEQGDSAMYLCASSSGGDSPLHFGNGTRLTVT.

This chain uses TRBV12-3 or TRBV12-4 with TRBJ1-5; perhaps TRBD1 as D (5 bases). The germline V and J ends were trimmed by 5 bases and 4 bases, with 12 bases remaining between them. CDR3 size: 14 residues. In DNA form, the CDR3 reads TGTGCCAGCAGTACGTTCGGGGGGAATCAGCCCCAGCATTTT. Its protein product is CASSTFGGNQPQHF.

This clonotype was detected once. V usage is TRBV6-5 and J usage is TRBJ2-3, with D hard to call. CDR3 length: 15 residues. Between the trimmed V and J ends, which lost 3 bases and 3 bases, there was a span of 13 bases. CDR1 and CDR2 from the germline V gene are MNHEY and SVGAGI. The CDR3 reads CASSYRAAGTDTQYF. The CDR3 DNA is TGTGCCAGCAGTTATCGGGCTGCCGGAACAGATACGCAGTATTTT.